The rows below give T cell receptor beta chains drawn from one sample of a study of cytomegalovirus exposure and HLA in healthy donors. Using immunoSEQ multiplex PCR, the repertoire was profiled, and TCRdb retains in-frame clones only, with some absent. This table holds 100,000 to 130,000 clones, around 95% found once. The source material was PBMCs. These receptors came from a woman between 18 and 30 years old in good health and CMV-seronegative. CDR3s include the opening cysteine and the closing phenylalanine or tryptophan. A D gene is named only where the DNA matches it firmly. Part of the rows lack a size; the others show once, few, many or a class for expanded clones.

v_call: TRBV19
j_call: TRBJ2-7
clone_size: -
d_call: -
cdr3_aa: CASSIGQSSYEQYF
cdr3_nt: TGTGCCAGTAGTATAGGACAGTCCTCCTACGAGCAGTACTTC

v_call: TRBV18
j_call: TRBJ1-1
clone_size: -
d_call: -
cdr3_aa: CASSLLLGQHTEAFF
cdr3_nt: TGTGCCAGCTCACTCTTACTCGGACAGCACACTGAAGCTTTCTTT

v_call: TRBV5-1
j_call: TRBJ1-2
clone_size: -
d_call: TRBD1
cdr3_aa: CASSQTGNYGYTF
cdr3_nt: TGCGCCAGCAGCCAGACAGGGAACTATGGCTACACCTTC

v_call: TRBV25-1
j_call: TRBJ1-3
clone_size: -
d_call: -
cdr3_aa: CASSEHRQAGNTIYF
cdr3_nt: TGTGCCAGCAGTGAACACCGACAGGCTGGAAACACCATATATTTT

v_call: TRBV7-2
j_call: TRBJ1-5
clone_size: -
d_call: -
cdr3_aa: CASSRTGNGNQPQHF
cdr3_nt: TGTGCCAGCAGCCGTACAGGGAACGGTAATCAGCCCCAGCATTTT

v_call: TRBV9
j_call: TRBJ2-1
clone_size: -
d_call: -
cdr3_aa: CASSVTPNLSNEQFF
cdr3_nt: TGTGCCAGCAGCGTTACCCCGAACCTCAGCAATGAGCAGTTCTTC

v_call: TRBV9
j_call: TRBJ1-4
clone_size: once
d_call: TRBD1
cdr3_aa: CASSLWGQRNEKLFF
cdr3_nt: TGTGCCAGCAGCTTGTGGGGACAGAGAAATGAAAAACTGTTTTTT

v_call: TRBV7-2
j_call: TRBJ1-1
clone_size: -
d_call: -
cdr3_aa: CASSPPWGVGEAFF
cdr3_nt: TGTGCCAGCAGCCCTCCCTGGGGGGTCGGTGAAGCTTTCTTT

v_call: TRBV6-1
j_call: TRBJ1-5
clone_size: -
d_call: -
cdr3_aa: CASSERGYSNQPQHF
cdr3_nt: TGTGCCAGCAGTGAACGGGGGTATAGCAATCAGCCCCAGCATTTT

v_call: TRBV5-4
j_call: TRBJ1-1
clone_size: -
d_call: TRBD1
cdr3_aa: CASTKDRGNTEAFF
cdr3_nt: TGTGCCAGCACCAAGGACAGGGGCAACACTGAAGCTTTCTTT

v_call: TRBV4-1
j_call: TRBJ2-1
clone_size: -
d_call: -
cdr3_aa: CASSHSPTSGNEQFF
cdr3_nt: TGCGCCAGCAGCCACAGTCCCACTTCGGGGAATGAGCAGTTCTTC

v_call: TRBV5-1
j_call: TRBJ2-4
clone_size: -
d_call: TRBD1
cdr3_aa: CASSAQGQGAFIQYF
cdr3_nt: TGCGCCAGCAGCGCGCAGGGGCAGGGGGCGTTTATTCAGTACTTC

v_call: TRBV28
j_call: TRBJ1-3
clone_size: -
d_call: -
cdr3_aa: CASRELAGNTIYF
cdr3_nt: TGTGCCAGCAGGGAGCTAGCTGGAAACACCATATATTTT

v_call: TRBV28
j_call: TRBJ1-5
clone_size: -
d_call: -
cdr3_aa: CASSLTDKQSVPQHF
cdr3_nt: TGTGCCAGCAGTTTGACAGATAAACAATCAGTGCCCCAGCATTTT

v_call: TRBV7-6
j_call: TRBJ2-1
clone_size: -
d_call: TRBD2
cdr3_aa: CASSPAGGNFNEQFF
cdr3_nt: TGTGCCAGCAGCCCCGCGGGGGGTAACTTCAATGAGCAGTTCTTC

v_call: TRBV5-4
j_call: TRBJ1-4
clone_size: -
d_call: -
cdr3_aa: CASSDAGGVNEKLFF
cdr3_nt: TGTGCCAGCAGCGACGCGGGGGGGGTTAATGAAAAACTGTTTTTT

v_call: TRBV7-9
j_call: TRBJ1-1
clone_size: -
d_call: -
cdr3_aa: CASSFNRDTEAFF
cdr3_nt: TGTGCCAGCAGCTTCAACAGGGACACTGAAGCTTTCTTT

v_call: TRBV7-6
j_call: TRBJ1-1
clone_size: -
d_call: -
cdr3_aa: CASSLAETTEAFF
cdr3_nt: TGTGCCAGCAGCTTAGCGGAGACCACTGAAGCTTTCTTT

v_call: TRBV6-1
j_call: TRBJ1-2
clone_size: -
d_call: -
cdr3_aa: CASSEARYGYTF
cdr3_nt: TGTGCCAGCAGTGAGGCCCGCTATGGCTACACCTTC

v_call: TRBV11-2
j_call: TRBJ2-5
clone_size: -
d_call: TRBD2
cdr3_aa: CASSPLWRERGGETQYF
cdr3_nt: TGTGCCAGCAGTCCCCTGTGGCGCGAGCGGGGGGGGGAGACCCAGTACTTC

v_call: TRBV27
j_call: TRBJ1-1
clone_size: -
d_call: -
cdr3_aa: CASRGIGAWAFF
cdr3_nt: TGTGCCAGCAGGGGGATTGGGGCTTGGGCTTTCTTT

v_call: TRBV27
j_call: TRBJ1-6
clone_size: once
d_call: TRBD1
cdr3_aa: CASSRQGANSPLHF
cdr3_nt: TGTGCCAGCAGTCGACAGGGGGCAAATTCACCCCTCCACTTT

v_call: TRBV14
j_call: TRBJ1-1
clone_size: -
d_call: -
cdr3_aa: CASSPQMNTEAFF
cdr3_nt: TGTGCCAGCAGCCCACAGATGAACACTGAAGCTTTCTTT

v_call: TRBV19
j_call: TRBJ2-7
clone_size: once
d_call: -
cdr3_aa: CASSYGRDYEQYF
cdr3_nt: TGTGCCAGTAGTTACGGACGGGACTACGAGCAGTACTTC

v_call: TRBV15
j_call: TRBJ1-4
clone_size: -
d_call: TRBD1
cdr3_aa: CATSTQQGSNEKLFF
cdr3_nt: TGTGCCACCAGCACTCAACAGGGGTCTAATGAAAAACTGTTTTTT

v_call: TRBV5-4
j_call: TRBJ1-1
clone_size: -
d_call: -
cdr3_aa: CASSLVGQGDLNTEAFF
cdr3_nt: TGTGCCAGCAGCTTGGTAGGGCAAGGGGATTTAAACACTGAAGCTTTCTTT

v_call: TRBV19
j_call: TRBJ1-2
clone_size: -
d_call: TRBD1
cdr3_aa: CASRDTGGRGYTF
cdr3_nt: TGTGCCAGTAGGGACACAGGGGGTCGTGGCTACACCTTC

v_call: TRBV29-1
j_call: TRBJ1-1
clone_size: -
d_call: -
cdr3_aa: CSVRTALDVNTEAFF
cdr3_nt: TGCAGCGTTCGGACAGCCCTAGACGTGAACACTGAAGCTTTCTTT

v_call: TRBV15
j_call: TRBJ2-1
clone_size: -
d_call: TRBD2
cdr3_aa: CATSRGLAGGSYNEQFF
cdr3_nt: TGTGCCACCAGCAGAGGACTAGCGGGGGGTTCCTACAATGAGCAGTTCTTC

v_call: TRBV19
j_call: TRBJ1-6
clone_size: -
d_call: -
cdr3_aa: CASSSGQYGNSPLHF
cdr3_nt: TGTGCCAGTAGCTCCGGACAGTATGGTAATTCACCCCTCCACTTT

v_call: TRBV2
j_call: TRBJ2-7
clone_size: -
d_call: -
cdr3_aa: CASSDPSRSSYEQYF
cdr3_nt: TGTGCCAGCAGTGATCCCTCGAGAAGCTCCTACGAGCAGTACTTC

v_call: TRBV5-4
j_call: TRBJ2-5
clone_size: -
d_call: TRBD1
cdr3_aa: CASSLDRGSVETQYF
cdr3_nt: TGTGCCAGCAGCTTGGACAGGGGGTCGGTAGAGACCCAGTACTTC

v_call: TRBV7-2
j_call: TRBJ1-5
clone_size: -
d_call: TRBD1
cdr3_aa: CASSLVGQGLNQPQHF
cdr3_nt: TGTGCCAGCAGCTTAGTGGGACAGGGTTTAAATCAGCCCCAGCATTTT

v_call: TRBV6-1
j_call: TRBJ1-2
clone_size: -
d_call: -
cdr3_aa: CASSAPDRSNYGYTF
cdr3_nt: TGTGCCAGCAGTGCCCCCGACAGGTCTAACTATGGCTACACCTTC

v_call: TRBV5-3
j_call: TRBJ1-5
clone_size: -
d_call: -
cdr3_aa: CARSSGRDNQPQHF
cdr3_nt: TGTGCCAGAAGCTCCGGGAGGGACAATCAGCCCCAGCATTTT

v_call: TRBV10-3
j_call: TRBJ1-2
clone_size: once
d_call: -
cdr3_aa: CAISDDTGPYGYTF
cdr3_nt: TGTGCCATCAGTGATGATACAGGCCCCTATGGCTACACCTTC

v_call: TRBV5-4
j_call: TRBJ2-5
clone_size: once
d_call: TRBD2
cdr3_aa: CASSPSGGDQETQYF
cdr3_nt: TGTGCCAGCAGCCCCAGCGGGGGAGATCAAGAGACCCAGTACTTC

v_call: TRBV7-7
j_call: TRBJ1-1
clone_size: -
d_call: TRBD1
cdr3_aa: CASSRRGQEAFF
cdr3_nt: TGTGCTAGCAGCCGGAGGGGGCAAGAGGCTTTCTTT

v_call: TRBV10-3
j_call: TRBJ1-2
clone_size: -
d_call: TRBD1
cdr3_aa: CAIKDRENYGYTF
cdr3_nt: TGTGCCATTAAGGACAGGGAAAACTATGGCTACACCTTC